These 29 T cell receptor beta chains came from one sample sequenced in a study of OX40 agonist ivuxolimab in advanced cancers. Method: immunoSEQ multiplex PCR; TCRdb's copy keeps in-frame clones and lacks some. The data hold 50,000 to 75,000 clones, with 84% observed a single time. The source material was CD4+ or CD8+ T cells sorted from blood, sampled in a trial of the OX40 agonist ivuxolimab. The receptor set was obtained from an adult with an advanced solid tumor such as melanoma, head and neck, liver or kidney cancer.

This clone came up a few times. The chain uses TRBV30 and TRBJ2-1; 9 bases fit TRBD1. This CDR3 has 15 residues. With 4 bases clipped from V and 7 bases from J, the junction kept 11 bases outside the gene matches. Germline loops: CDR1 GTSNPN, CDR2 SVGIG (reference sequence). Written as DNA, the CDR3 is TGTGCCTGGACAGTCCTCGGACAGGGGAGGAATGAGCAGTTCTTC. This codes for CAWTVLGQGRNEQFF.

This sequence joins TRBV5-4 and TRBJ2-1; D unresolved. Between the trimmed V and J ends, which lost 4 bases and 4 bases, there was a span of 6 bases. Germline V gene lookup returns CDR1 SGHNT and CDR2 YYREEE (reference sequence). The length of the CDR3 is 12 residues. The DNA of the CDR3 is TGTGCCAGCAGCATGACTTACAATGAGCAGTTCTTC. Its translation is CASSMTYNEQFF.

CDR3 region: CASSLVDSETQYF. CDR3 bases: TGCGCCAGCAGCTTGGTTGACTCAGAGACCCAGTACTTC. The genes are TRBV5-1 and TRBJ2-5; D is undetermined. Looked up from germline, CDR1 is SGHRS and CDR2 is YFSETQ. V was cut by 0 bases and J by 4 bases, with 7 bases left in between. The CDR3 has 13 residues. The full variable domain, its missing parts supplied by reference TRBV5-1 and TRBJ2-5, is KAGVTQTPRYLIKTRGQQVTLSCSPISGHRSVSWYQQTPGQGLQFLFEYFSETQRNKGNFPGRFSGRQFSNSRSEMNVSTLELGDSALYLCASSLVDSETQYFGPGTRLLVL.

The chain links TRBV9 to TRBJ1-6, with D perhaps matching TRBD1 (5 bases). V was shortened by 0 bases and J by 7 bases, with 8 bases between the two germline ends. The CDR3 runs to 14 residues. Germline V gene sequence: CDR1 SGDLS, CDR2 YYNGEE. Here the CDR3 DNA reads TGTGCCAGCAGCGTAGGGGGGAGCAATTCACCCCTCCACTTT. This gives the protein CASSVGGSNSPLHF.

The gene calls are TRBV4-1 and TRBJ2-5; D is possibly TRBD2 (5 bases). The CDR3 has 13 amino acids. Trimming removed 0 bases at V and 7 bases at J, with 9 bases between. Germline CDR1 MGHRA, CDR2 YSYEKL. This CDR3 reads CASSQDPGSTQYF. DNA of the CDR3: TGCGCCAGCAGCCAAGATCCGGGGTCGACCCAGTACTTC.

This clone turned up a few times. This sequence joins TRBV4-3 and TRBJ1-1; 7 positions agree with TRBD1. V shed 1 base, J shed 6 bases, and the junction held 11 bases outside the gene matches. Germline lookup yields CDR1 LGHNA and CDR2 YSLEER. CDR3 length: 16 residues. The CDR3 bases are TGCGCCAGCAGCCAAGCGGAAGGGGGCTCGAAGGCTGAAGCTTTCTTT. Encoded protein: CASSQAEGGSKAEAFF.

V usage is TRBV7-6 and J usage is TRBJ1-2; 9 bases are shared with TRBD1. Germline CDR1 and CDR2: SGHVS and FNYEAQ. The CDR3 runs to 15 residues. V lost 1 base, J lost 2 bases, and 2 bases stayed unmatched. The CDR3 loop reads CASSLGQGENYGYTF. In DNA form, the CDR3 reads TGTGCCAGCAGCTTAGGACAGGGGGAGAACTATGGCTACACCTTC. The complete variable domain, with remaining parts taken from reference TRBV7-6 and TRBJ1-2, reads GAGVSQSPRYKVTKRGQDVALRCDPISGHVSLYWYRQALGQGPEFLTYFNYEAQQDKSGLPNDRFSAERPEGSISTLTIQRTEQRDSAMYRCASSLGQGENYGYTFGSGTRLTVV.

The rearrangement uses TRBV19 and TRBJ1-1; 9 bases align to TRBD1. From germline, CDR1 is LNHDA and CDR2 SQIVND (reference sequence). Losses at the gene ends were 3 bases for V and 5 bases for J; bases not matched to a gene: 13. The CDR3 is made up of 17 amino acids. CDR3 amino acids: CASSIKRRLTGGTEAFF. DNA for the CDR3: TGTGCCAGTAGTATTAAGAGGAGGTTGACAGGGGGTACTGAAGCTTTCTTT.

This sequence joins TRBV2 and TRBJ2-7, with D unclear. Trimming removed 6 bases from V and 5 bases from J, with 14 bases in between. There are 13 residues in the CDR3. CDR1 and CDR2 from the germline V gene are SNHLY and FYNNEI. The CDR3 coding sequence is TGTGCCAGCAGGAGTAGGGTTGGGCACGAGCAGTACTTC. Translating it yields CASRSRVGHEQYF.

This clone has just a few counts. The chain couples TRBV2 to TRBJ1-3; TRBD1 matches at 8 bases. The V and J ends lost 6 bases and 2 bases, in that order; junction bases with no gene match: 3. The CDR3 totals 14 residues. CDR1 is SNHLY, CDR2 FYNNEI, per germline. The CDR3 bases are TGTGCCAGCAGACAGGACAGGGCTGGAAACACCATATATTTT. This translates into CASRQDRAGNTIYF.

This clone came up a few times. This chain uses TRBV11-3 with TRBJ1-2; D gene unclear. Germline V gene data show CDR1 as SGHNT and CDR2 as YENEEA. This CDR3 spans 12 amino acids. Deletions cut 6 bases from V and 2 bases from J, with 7 bases between. CDR3 sequence (DNA): TGTGCCAGCAGTATCTCGAACTATGGCTACACCTTC. It encodes CASSISNYGYTF. Looking up the rest from reference TRBV11-3 and TRBJ1-2 gives the full variable domain: EAGVVQSPRYKIIEKKQPVAFWCNPISGHNTLYWYLQNLGQGPELLIRYENEEAVDDSQLPKDRFSAERLKGVDSTLKIQPAELGDSAVYLCASSISNYGYTFGSGTRLTVV.

This chain connects TRBV7-9 to TRBJ2-5, with TRBD1 matching over 7 bases. The end of the DNA fits TRBJ2-7 better, so the J call may be wrong. Germline lookup yields CDR1 SEHNR and CDR2 FQNEAQ (reference sequence). This CDR3 contains 15 residues. CDR3 coding DNA: TGTGCCAGCAGCTTAGAAAGGGACAGACCTTACGAGCAGTACTTC. It encodes CASSLERDRPYEQYF.

This rearrangement joins TRBV21-1 to TRBJ1-2; the DNA was not used to check the table's D call, TRBD1. TRBV21-1 is deemed a pseudogene. The CDR3 runs 20 residues. The CDR3 reads CASSKAAKRDRRPHRRGYTF. CDR3 bases: TGTGCCAGCAGCAAAGCGGCCAAGAGGGACAGGAGGCCCCACCGCCGTGGCTACACCTTC.

CDR3: CASSFDGGLGQFF. DNA for the CDR3: TGTGCCAGCAGTTTTGATGGAGGGTTGGGACAGTTCTTC. This chain uses TRBV27 with TRBJ2-1, with a tentative D call TRBD2 (6 bases). CDR3 size: 13 residues. The germline V and J ends were trimmed by 3 bases and 13 bases, with 16 bases remaining between them. The germline V gene encodes CDR1 MNHEY and CDR2 SMNVEV (reference sequence).

This clone appeared a single time. The chain couples TRBV7-6 to TRBJ2-7; 7 bases agree with TRBD1. Trimming took 1 base from V and 4 from J; bases not matched to a gene: 4. Germline CDR1 reads SGHVS; CDR2 reads FNYEAQ. The CDR3 is 14 amino acids. The CDR3 nucleotides are TGTGCCAGCAGCTTAGACCCAGGGGGATACGAGCAGTACTTC. Translated: CASSLDPGGYEQYF.

The V call is TRBV2, the J call TRBJ2-4, with D unresolved. The V end lost 6 bases, the J end lost 4 bases, and 4 bases lay between the germline ends. Germline V gives CDR1 SNHLY, CDR2 FYNNEI. The CDR3 has 11 amino acids. For the CDR3, the DNA is TGTGCCAGCAGCGAGAAAAACATTCAGTACTTC. Its protein product is CASSEKNIQYF. Full variable domain (remainder filled in from reference TRBV2 and TRBJ2-4): EPEVTQTPSHQVTQMGQEVILRCVPISNHLYFYWYRQILGQKVEFLVSFYNNEISEKSEIFDDQFSVERPDGSNFTLKIRSTKLEDSAMYFCASSEKNIQYFGAGTRLSVL.

The chain uses TRBV29-1 and TRBJ1-1, with 7 nucleotides matching TRBD1. CDR3 length: 12 residues. V shed 5 bases, J shed 5 bases, and the junction held 5 bases outside the gene matches. Germline loops: CDR1 SQVTM, CDR2 ANQGSEA. This chain's CDR3 is CSVPTGATEAFF. CDR3 sequence (DNA): TGCAGCGTTCCCACAGGGGCGACTGAAGCTTTCTTT.

The rearrangement links TRBV2 to TRBJ1-2; 8 nucleotides match TRBD1. This CDR3 is 17 amino acids long. J lost 3 bases, V lost 2 bases, and 11 bases had no gene match. The germline gives CDR1 SNHLY, CDR2 FYNNEI. CDR3 bases: TGTGCCAGCAGTGAATCCATCATTGGACAGGGATACTATGGCTACACCTTC. It translates to CASSESIIGQGYYGYTF.

V and J are TRBV10-3 and TRBJ1-5; D is uncertain. V dropped 3 bases and J dropped 4 bases, with 10 bases sitting between them. This CDR3 contains 14 residues. Germline loops: CDR1 ENHRY, CDR2 SYGVKD. CDR3 in DNA: TGTGCCATCAGTGAATCCAGAGGGAATCAGCCCCAGCATTTT. Translated, it gives CAISESRGNQPQHF.

Details on this clone: The CDR3 carries no conserved terminal phenylalanine or tryptophan, so it likely arises from a read error. The chain joins TRBV5-1 to TRBJ1-1; D gene ambiguous. This CDR3 is built from 13 residues. Germline V gives CDR1 SGHRS, CDR2 YFSETQ. V lost 7 bases and J lost 3, with 13 bases in between. CDR3 sequence (DNA): TGCGCCAGCTCCTTGGGTTGGGACACTGAAGCTTTCTCT. This sequence encodes CASSLGWDTEAFS.

This chain joins TRBV6-5 and TRBJ2-7, with 9 bases that match TRBD1. The CDR3 runs to 15 residues. Germline CDR1 and CDR2: MNHEY and SVGAGI. Trimming removed 0 bases from V and 4 bases from J; junction bases left unmatched: 4. The CDR3 region is CASSYSGTGLYEQYF. CDR3 bases: TGTGCCAGCAGTTACTCGGGGACAGGGCTTTACGAGCAGTACTTC.

This clone was recorded a few times. The chain recombines TRBV18 with TRBJ1-6; D possibly corresponds to TRBD1 (5 bases). V was pared by 5 bases and J by 3 bases, with 11 bases between. This CDR3 region has 15 residues. Germline V gene lookup returns CDR1 KGHSH and CDR2 LQKENI. CDR3 DNA sequence: TGTGCCAGCTCATCCTCAGGACACTATAATTCACCCCTCCACTTT. It translates to CASSSSGHYNSPLHF.

The J gene is TRBJ1-4, the V gene TRBV5-1; D gene ambiguous. The germline CDR1 and CDR2 sequences are SGHRS and YFSETQ. There are 12 residues in the CDR3. The ends were cut back, 2 bases at V and 7 bases at J, with 6 bases in the middle. The CDR3 DNA follows: TGCGCCAGCAGCTTTGGCAGTGAAAAACTGTTTTTT. Its translation is CASSFGSEKLFF.

The chain joins TRBV5-5 to TRBJ2-1, with D maybe TRBD2 (5 bases). Germline-derived CDR1 and CDR2 are SGHKS and YYEKEE (reference sequence). CDR3 size: 14 residues. Deletions cut 2 bases from V and 8 bases from J, with 14 bases between. The CDR3 bases are TGTGCCAGCAGCTTTGAGGGATACGTGGATGAGCAGTTCTTC. Its translation: CASSFEGYVDEQFF.

J is TRBJ1-1 and V is TRBV7-3; possible D gene TRBD1, 5 bases. Germline assignment: CDR1 SGHTA and CDR2 FQGTGA. The CDR3 contains 16 residues. The V end was cut by 3 bases, the J end by 0 bases, with 14 bases between. The CDR3 reads CASSLGGGVMNTEAFF. The DNA for the CDR3 is TGTGCCAGCAGCTTGGGCGGGGGAGTCATGAACACTGAAGCTTTCTTT.

The rearrangement links TRBV7-2 to TRBJ1-5; 9 bases align to TRBD1. The junction had 4 bases not matched to a gene; V was cut back by 5 bases and J by 5 bases. This CDR3 is built from 14 residues. The germline gives CDR1 SGHTA, CDR2 FQGNSA. CDR3 in DNA: TGTGCCAGCAGCAAGACAGGGGGGGATCAGCCCCAGCATTTT. This encodes CASSKTGGDQPQHF.

The chain recombines TRBV4-1 with TRBJ2-3, with D perhaps being TRBD1 or TRBD2 (7 bases each). CDR1 and CDR2 from the germline V gene are MGHRA and YSYEKL. CDR3 length: 14 amino acids. V dropped 8 bases and J dropped 4 bases, with 16 bases sitting between them. The CDR3 coding sequence is TGCGCCAGCGGACCGACAGGGAGGGCAGATACGCAGTATTTT. This gives the protein CASGPTGRADTQYF.

The chain has TRBV2 and TRBJ1-1, with 7 positions matching TRBD1. The CDR3 runs to 14 residues. Unmatched junction bases numbered 4, after V lost 5 bases and J lost 1 base. Germline CDR1 is SNHLY and CDR2 is FYNNEI. The CDR3 coding sequence is TGTGCCAGCAGTAGGACAGGCCCGAACACTGAAGCTTTCTTT. The encoded protein is CASSRTGPNTEAFF.

Here the CDR3 reads CASSVGNTIYF. The CDR3 coding sequence is TGTGCCAGCAGCGTAGGAAACACCATATATTTT. V is TRBV9 and J is TRBJ1-3; no definite D call. There are 11 residues in the CDR3. Per the germline V gene, CDR1 is SGDLS and CDR2 is YYNGEE. V was pared by 0 bases and J by 5 bases, with 0 bases between.